These 27 T cell receptor beta chains originate from one sample sequenced in a study of blood T cell repertoires in COVID-19 (TCRdb year 2020). Library construction relied on the immunoSEQ multiplex PCR assay. What TCRdb holds here is the immuneACCESS table cut down to in-frame rearrangements. Part of the clones is not present; checked against another copy, under half of the missing clones reflect an unresolved V gene, and the others are unexplained. This sample holds about 200,000 clones; roughly 78% were observed only once. The ten largest clones represent 12% of the sample. The sequenced sample consisted of peripheral blood. These TCRs come from a woman aged 40 to 49 with acute or convalescent COVID-19.

This chain links TRBV4-1 with TRBJ1-6; 8 nucleotides align to TRBD1. Germline V lookup: CDR1 MGHRA, CDR2 YSYEKL. V shed 3 bases, J shed 5 bases, and the junction held 3 bases outside the gene matches. This CDR3 comprises 15 residues. CDR3 amino acids: CASSHMTGDNSPLHF. Written as DNA, the CDR3 is TGCGCCAGCAGCCATATGACAGGGGATAATTCACCCCTCCACTTT.

The gene calls are TRBV29-1 and TRBJ2-1; D not resolved. There are 10 residues in the CDR3. With 4 bases removed from V and 5 bases from J, the gap between germline ends came to 3 bases. CDR1 and CDR2 (germline): SQVTM, ANQGSEA. This CDR3 is CSVGHNEQFF. In nucleotides, the CDR3 is TGCAGCGTTGGGCACAATGAGCAGTTCTTC.

This clone was counted a few times. The chain couples TRBV29-1 to TRBJ2-7; 11 nucleotides line up with TRBD1. The V gene's germline CDR1 is SQVTM and CDR2 ANQGSEA. The CDR3 runs to 15 residues. V trimming: 7 bases; J trimming: 5 bases; junction bases outside the gene matches: 13. CDR3 residues: CSATRDRGFDDEQYF. CDR3 coding DNA: TGCAGCGCCACGAGGGACAGGGGGTTTGACGACGAGCAGTACTTC.

The chain uses TRBV6-6 and TRBJ2-2; tentative D call: TRBD1 (6 bases). This CDR3 is 14 amino acids long. The V gene lost 6 bases and the J gene lost 8 bases, with 16 bases spanning the gap. Germline V gene sequence: CDR1 MNHNY, CDR2 SVGAGI (reference sequence). The chain's CDR3 is CASRWTAGTGELFF. In nucleotides, the CDR3 is TGTGCCAGCAGGTGGACAGCCGGGACGGGGGAGCTGTTTTTT.

The chain uses TRBV11-2 and TRBJ2-7; 7 bases map to TRBD2. Trimming removed 6 bases from V and 0 bases from J; junction bases left unmatched: 8. Germline CDR1 SGHAT, CDR2 FQNNGV. The CDR3 is 15 amino acids. The CDR3 spells CASRGRDGRSYEQYF. The CDR3 region has the DNA TGTGCCAGCAGAGGGAGGGACGGACGCTCCTACGAGCAGTACTTC. The full variable domain, in which reference TRBV11-2 and TRBJ2-7 provide the parts outside the CDR3, is EAGVAQSPRYKIIEKRQSVAFWCNPISGHATLYWYQQILGQGPKLLIQFQNNGVVDDSQLPKDRFSAERLKGVDSTLKIQPAKLEDSAVYLCASRGRDGRSYEQYFGPGTRLTVT.

This clone appeared once. V is TRBV27 and J is TRBJ2-7; a possible D gene is TRBD1 (6 bases). Germline V gives CDR1 MNHEY, CDR2 SMNVEV (reference sequence). V was cut by 4 bases and J by 4 bases, with 17 bases left in between. The CDR3 is 15 residues long. The CDR3 loop reads CASSSSRDMDYEQYF. Written as DNA, the CDR3 is TGTGCCAGCAGTTCCTCCAGGGACATGGATTACGAGCAGTACTTC.

The sample holds a few counts of this clone. The chain couples TRBV27 to TRBJ2-7, with 8 bases fitting TRBD2. After removal of 6 bases from V and 1 base from J, the junction contained 14 bases not matched to a gene. This CDR3 has 17 amino acids. The germline V gene encodes CDR1 MNHEY and CDR2 SMNVEV (reference sequence). This CDR3 reads CASSPRGVQRGSYEQYF. The DNA for the CDR3 is TGTGCCAGCAGCCCTAGGGGGGTTCAGCGGGGGTCCTACGAGCAGTACTTC.

This chain links TRBV11-2 with TRBJ2-7, with 7 bases matching TRBD2. Trimming took 3 bases from V and 2 from J; bases not matched to a gene: 7. The germline gives CDR1 SGHAT, CDR2 FQNNGV. This CDR3 has 15 amino acids. The CDR3 coding sequence is TGTGCCAGCAGCTTTACTAGCGCCCGAGCCTACGAGCAGTACTTC. Protein: CASSFTSARAYEQYF.

This clone has just one count. Other DNA sequences in the sample encode the same CDR3. The chain joins TRBV6-5 to TRBJ2-1, with 7 nucleotides matching TRBD2. The CDR3 spans 15 residues. After removal of 2 bases from V and 1 base from J, the junction contained 2 bases not matched to a gene. The germline V gene encodes CDR1 MNHEY and CDR2 SVGAGI. The CDR3 here is CASSYVGGSYNEQFF. CDR3 DNA sequence: TGTGCCAGCAGTTACGTCGGGGGGTCCTACAATGAGCAGTTCTTC.

The J gene is TRBJ2-1, the V gene TRBV27; no clear D. The CDR3 extends over 12 amino acids. V lost 3 bases and J 8 bases, leaving 8 bases between the germline ends. Per germline, CDR1 MNHEY and CDR2 SMNVEV (reference sequence). CDR3 nucleotides: TGTGCCAGCAGTTTGATAGGAGATGAGCAGTTCTTC. This translates into CASSLIGDEQFF.

This chain joins TRBV7-6 and TRBJ2-1, with 7 bases matching TRBD1. Germline CDR1 is SGHVS and CDR2 is FNYEAQ. This CDR3 contains 12 residues. The V segment lost 8 bases and the J segment 7 bases; nucleotides outside the gene matches: 5. The CDR3 nucleotides read TGTGCCAGCGCCCAGGGGGATAATGAGCAGTTCTTC. Translated, it gives CASAQGDNEQFF.

The chain is built from TRBV27 and TRBJ2-4; D remains ambiguous. This CDR3 comprises 14 residues. Germline V gives CDR1 MNHEY, CDR2 SMNVEV (reference sequence). V lost 5 bases and J lost 0, with 8 bases in between. CDR3 in DNA: TGTGCCAGCAGTACTCTCGGAGCCAAAAACATTCAGTACTTC. It encodes CASSTLGAKNIQYF.

V gene TRBV6-4 combines with J gene TRBJ2-5; TRBD2 matches 8 bases. Looked up from germline, CDR1 is MRHNA and CDR2 is SNTAGT. The CDR3 extends over 18 amino acids. V gave up 7 bases and J gave up 2 bases; unmatched junction bases: 18. The chain's CDR3 is CASINCPGLVTPQETQYF. As DNA, the CDR3 is TGTGCCAGCATCAACTGTCCGGGACTAGTAACCCCACAAGAGACCCAGTACTTC.

The chain uses TRBV14 and TRBJ1-2; D remains ambiguous. The CDR3 sequence is 16 residues long. V gave up 8 bases and J gave up 7 bases, with 26 bases separating them. The germline V gene has CDR1 SGHDN and CDR2 FVKESK. The CDR3 loop is CASPRQNLSSSVGYTF. Here the CDR3 DNA reads TGTGCCAGCCCTCGGCAGAACCTCAGTTCTAGCGTTGGCTACACCTTC. Drawing the rest from reference TRBV14 and TRBJ1-2, the complete variable domain is EAGVTQFPSHSVIEKGQTVTLRCDPISGHDNLYWYRRVMGKEIKFLLHFVKESKQDESGMPNNRFLAERTGGTYSTLKVQPAELEDSGVYFCASPRQNLSSSVGYTFGSGTRLTVV.

The rearrangement uses TRBV19 and TRBJ2-1, with 7 positions matching TRBD1. CDR1 LNHDA and CDR2 SQIVND come from the germline V gene (reference sequence). Trimming removed 2 bases from V and 4 bases from J; junction bases left unmatched: 11. The CDR3 extends over 17 amino acids. As DNA, the CDR3 is TGTGCCAGTAGTATAACCCCGACAGGGAAGAGGTACAATGAGCAGTTCTTC. Translation gives CASSITPTGKRYNEQFF.

The J gene is TRBJ2-2, the V gene TRBV7-9, with a possible D match to TRBD2 (6 bases). The germline V gene has CDR1 SEHNR and CDR2 FQNEAQ (reference sequence). The CDR3 has 18 residues. Trimming pared 5 bases from V and 2 bases from J, leaving 21 bases between. CDR3 DNA sequence: TGTGCCAGCAGCGGAGGGGTACGGGTTATTGTTAACACCGGGGAGCTGTTTTTT. Its translation is CASSGGVRVIVNTGELFF.

The chain has TRBV15 and TRBJ2-1; 16 bases agree with TRBD2. Germline trimming cut 5 bases from V and 5 bases from J; bases unmatched to any gene: 6. CDR1 is LNHNV and CDR2 is YYDKDF in the germline V gene (reference sequence). This CDR3 has 17 residues. This CDR3 is CATSRGLAGGSNNEQFF. Written as DNA, the CDR3 is TGTGCCACCAGCCGGGGACTAGCGGGAGGGTCCAACAATGAGCAGTTCTTC.

V is TRBV6-1 and J is TRBJ1-1, with D hard to call. Per the germline V gene, CDR1 is MNHNS and CDR2 is SASEGT. This CDR3 is 13 amino acids long. V lost 2 bases and J lost 1, with 5 bases in between. The DNA for the CDR3 is TGTGCCAGCAGTGAACTGAGGAACACTGAAGCTTTCTTT. This translates into CASSELRNTEAFF.

This chain joins TRBV27 and TRBJ2-7, with TRBD1 matching 8 bases. CDR3 size: 14 residues. The V segment lost 11 bases and the J segment 8 bases; nucleotides outside the gene matches: 17. Germline assignment: CDR1 MNHEY and CDR2 SMNVEV (reference sequence). The CDR3 loop reads CAVGALTGAGKQYF. CDR3 DNA: TGTGCCGTTGGGGCATTGACAGGGGCCGGAAAGCAGTACTTC.

The gene calls are TRBV11-1 and TRBJ2-1; 8 bases fit TRBD1. CDR3 length: 12 residues. The germline V gene encodes CDR1 SGHAT and CDR2 FQDESV (reference sequence). V gave up 4 bases and J gave up 8 bases; unmatched junction bases: 1. CDR3: CASSSGGDEQFF. The CDR3 bases are TGTGCCAGCAGCTCAGGGGGCGATGAGCAGTTCTTC.

The CDR3 DNA reads as TGTGCCAGCAGTTACTCGGGGCTTCTGAACACTGAAGCTTTCTTT. As protein: CASSYSGLLNTEAFF. The chain carries TRBV6-5 and TRBJ1-1; perhaps TRBD1 as D (5 bases). The CDR3 sequence is 15 residues long. Trimming removed 0 bases at V and 0 bases at J, with 8 bases between. CDR1 and CDR2 (germline): MNHEY, SVGAGI.

This chain links TRBV11-2 with TRBJ2-7; 7 bases fit TRBD1. J gave up 3 bases and V 1 base, and 3 bases lay outside the gene matches. Germline V gene data show CDR1 as SGHAT and CDR2 as FQNNGV. The CDR3 runs to 14 residues. The chain's CDR3 is CASSLVGDSYEQYF. CDR3 DNA: TGTGCCAGCAGCTTAGTGGGGGACAGCTACGAGCAGTACTTC.

The chain recombines TRBV2 with TRBJ2-7, with 11 nucleotides matching TRBD2. Looked up from germline, CDR1 is SNHLY and CDR2 is FYNNEI. V shed 9 bases and J 7 bases; nucleotides not matched to a gene: 11. The CDR3 runs to 14 residues. As DNA, the CDR3 is TGTGCCAGTGGAATACTAGCGGGAGTTAGGGAGCAGTACTTC. It encodes CASGILAGVREQYF.

This clone has just one count. This chain connects TRBV7-2 to TRBJ2-1; possibly TRBD2 for D (5 bases). The CDR3 totals 11 residues. Looked up from germline, CDR1 is SGHTA and CDR2 is FQGNSA. Trimming shortened V by 3 bases and J by 14 bases, and 11 bases separated the two germline ends. The CDR3 DNA reads as TGTGCCAGCAGCTTCATGGCTAGCAAGTTCTTC. It yields the protein CASSFMASKFF.

The chain has TRBV9 and TRBJ2-3; a possible D gene is TRBD1 (5 bases). V lost 4 bases to trimming and J lost 2 bases, with 8 bases between them. Germline assignment: CDR1 SGDLS and CDR2 YYNGEE. The CDR3 is 13 amino acids. In DNA, the CDR3 is TGTGCCAGCAGCCAGGGATTCACAGATACGCAGTATTTT. This codes for CASSQGFTDTQYF.

V is TRBV30 and J is TRBJ1-5; D might be TRBD1 (5 bases). Germline CDR1 GTSNPN, CDR2 SVGIG (reference sequence). V was trimmed by 2 bases and J by 4 bases, leaving 9 bases between them. The CDR3 contains 13 residues. The CDR3 protein is CAWSPQGNQPQHF. CDR3 in DNA: TGTGCCTGGAGTCCCCAGGGAAATCAGCCCCAGCATTTT.

The genes are TRBV25-1 and TRBJ1-6; 8 positions match TRBD1. Germline CDR1 reads MGHDK; CDR2 reads SYGVNS. The V gene end was trimmed by 3 bases and the J gene end by 10 bases; junction bases not matched to a gene: 11. The CDR3 totals 16 residues. The CDR3 bases are TGTGCCAGCAGTGATCTAGGGACAGGTAGAGGGTCACCCCTCCACTTT. As protein: CASSDLGTGRGSPLHF.